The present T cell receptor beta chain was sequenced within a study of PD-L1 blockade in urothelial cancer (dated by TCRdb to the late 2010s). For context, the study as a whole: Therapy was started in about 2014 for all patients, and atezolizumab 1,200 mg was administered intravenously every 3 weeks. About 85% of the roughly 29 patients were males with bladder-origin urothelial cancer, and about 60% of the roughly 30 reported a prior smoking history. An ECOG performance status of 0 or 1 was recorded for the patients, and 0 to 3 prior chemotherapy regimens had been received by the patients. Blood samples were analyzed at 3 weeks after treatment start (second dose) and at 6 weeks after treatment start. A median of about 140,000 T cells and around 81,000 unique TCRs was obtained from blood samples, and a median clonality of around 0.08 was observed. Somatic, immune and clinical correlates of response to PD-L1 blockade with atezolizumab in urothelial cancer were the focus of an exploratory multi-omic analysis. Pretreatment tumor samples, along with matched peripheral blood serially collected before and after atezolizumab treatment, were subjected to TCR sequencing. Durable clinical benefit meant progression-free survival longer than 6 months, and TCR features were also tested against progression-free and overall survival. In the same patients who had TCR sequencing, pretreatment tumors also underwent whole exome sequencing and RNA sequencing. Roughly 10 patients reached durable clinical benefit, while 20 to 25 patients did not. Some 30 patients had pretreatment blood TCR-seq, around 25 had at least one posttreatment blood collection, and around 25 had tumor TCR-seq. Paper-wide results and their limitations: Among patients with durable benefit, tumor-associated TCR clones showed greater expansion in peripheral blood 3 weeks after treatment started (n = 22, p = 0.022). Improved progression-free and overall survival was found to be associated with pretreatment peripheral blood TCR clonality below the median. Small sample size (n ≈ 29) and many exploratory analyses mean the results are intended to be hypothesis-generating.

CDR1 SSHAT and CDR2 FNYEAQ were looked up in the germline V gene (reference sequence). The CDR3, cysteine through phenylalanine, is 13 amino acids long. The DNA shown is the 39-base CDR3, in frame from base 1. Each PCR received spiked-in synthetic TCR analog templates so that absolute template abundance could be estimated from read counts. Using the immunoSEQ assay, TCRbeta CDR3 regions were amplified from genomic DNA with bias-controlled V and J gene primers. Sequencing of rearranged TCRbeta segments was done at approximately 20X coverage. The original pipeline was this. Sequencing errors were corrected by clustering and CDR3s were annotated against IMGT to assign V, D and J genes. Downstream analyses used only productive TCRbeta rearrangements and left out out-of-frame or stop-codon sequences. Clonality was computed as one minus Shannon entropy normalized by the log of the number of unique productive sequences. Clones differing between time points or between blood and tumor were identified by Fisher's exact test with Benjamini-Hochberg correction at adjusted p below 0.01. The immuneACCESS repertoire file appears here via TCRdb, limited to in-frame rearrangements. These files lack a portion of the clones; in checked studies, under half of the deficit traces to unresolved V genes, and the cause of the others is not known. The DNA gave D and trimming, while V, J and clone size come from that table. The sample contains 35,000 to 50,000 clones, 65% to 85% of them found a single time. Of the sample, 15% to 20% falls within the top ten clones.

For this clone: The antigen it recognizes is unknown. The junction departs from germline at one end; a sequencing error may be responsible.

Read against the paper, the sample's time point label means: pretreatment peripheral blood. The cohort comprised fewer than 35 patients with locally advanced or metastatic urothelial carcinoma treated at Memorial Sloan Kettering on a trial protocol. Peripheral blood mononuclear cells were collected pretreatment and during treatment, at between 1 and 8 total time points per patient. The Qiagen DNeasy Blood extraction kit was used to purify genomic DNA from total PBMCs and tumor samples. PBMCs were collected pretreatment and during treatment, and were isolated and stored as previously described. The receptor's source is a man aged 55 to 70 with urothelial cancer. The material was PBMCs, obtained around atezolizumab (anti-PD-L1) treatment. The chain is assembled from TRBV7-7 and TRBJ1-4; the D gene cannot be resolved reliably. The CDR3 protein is CASSARADEKLFF. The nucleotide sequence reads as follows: TGTGCTAGCAGCGCGCGGGCGGATGAAAAACTGTTTTTT.